This paragraph reports one TCR beta chain. This specimen comes from a study of cytomegalovirus exposure and HLA in healthy donors. All the people who gave samples were healthy bone marrow donors. While unrecorded immune exposures were likely, the donors were nominally healthy when sampled. With 1 base clipped from V and 4 bases from J, the junction kept 3 bases outside the gene matches. This CDR3 region has 15 residues. Germline V gene sequence: CDR1 SGHRS, CDR2 YFSETQ. The PCR contained 60 Vbeta and 13 Jbeta primers. Assay: immunoSEQ multiplex PCR; the TCRdb copy retains only in-frame clones and omits some. The sample includes about 150,000 clones, about 79% seen only once; the top ten take 1.5% to 2%.

Material for sequencing was PBMCs. The clonotype was recovered from a woman aged 25 to 45 in good health and CMV-seronegative. The rearrangement uses TRBV5-1 and TRBJ1-1, with 11 bases lining up with TRBD1. As DNA, the CDR3 is TGCGCCAGCAGCTTGACCGGGACAGGGGGCACTGAAGCTTTCTTT. This codes for CASSLTGTGGTEAFF.